This T cell receptor beta chain was identified in a study of siplizumab effects on memory and regulatory T cells. Study-wide results and limits: Controls showed an average of approximately 27% Treg-derived mappable alloreactive CD4+ clones, while siplizumab showed about 69%. Only a minority of proliferating CD4+ or CD8+ clones had an assignable naive or memory phenotype, with roughly 75-96% lacking one.

The CDR3 has 13 amino acids. V shed 1 base and J shed 11 bases, with 14 bases lying between them. Germline CDR1 MNHEY, CDR2 SMNVEV (reference sequence). In the case of this clone: Its antigen is undetermined.

Some 92,000 TCR templates were assayed per sample. Measured with immunoSEQ multiplex PCR; TCRdb has only the in-frame clones, and not every one. Of around 94,000 clones in the sample, 92% are singletons; the top ten hold roughly 1.1%. This chain links TRBV27 with TRBJ1-1; D is undetermined. This clonotype was obtained from a human donor in good health. The specimen sequenced was CD4+ T cells sorted from blood. As DNA, the CDR3 is TGTGCCAGCAGTTTATATGGAGCCCCTCCGGCTTTCTTT. Protein product: CASSLYGAPPAFF.